This T cell receptor beta chain was retrieved from a study of T cell responses to AZD1222 COVID-19 vaccine. Study details: Second-dose schedules of about 4 or about 12 weeks were combined. Findings and limits, study-wide: Nearly half of spike-specific TCRs reportedly target unmutated variant regions. White British donors predominated, females outnumbered males, and clonal diversity was possibly underestimated.

There are 16 residues in the CDR3. The germline V and J ends were trimmed by 3 bases and 4 bases, with 13 bases remaining between them. Germline CDR1 is MNHEY and CDR2 is SMNVEV (reference sequence). TCRdb keeps only in-frame clones here, not all; method: immunoSEQ multiplex PCR. This sample has approximately 90,000 clones; about 86% occur once, and the top ten carry 7.9%. With respect to this clone: The antigen is undetermined.

The rearrangement links TRBV27 to TRBJ2-6; D not resolved. This specimen was peripheral blood, taken on day 0 of AZD1222 vaccination. The TCR sequence derives from an adult in good health. CDR3 sequence: CASSFRYSRGANVLTF. DNA for the CDR3: TGTGCCAGCAGTTTCCGCTACTCCCGCGGGGCCAACGTCCTGACTTTC.